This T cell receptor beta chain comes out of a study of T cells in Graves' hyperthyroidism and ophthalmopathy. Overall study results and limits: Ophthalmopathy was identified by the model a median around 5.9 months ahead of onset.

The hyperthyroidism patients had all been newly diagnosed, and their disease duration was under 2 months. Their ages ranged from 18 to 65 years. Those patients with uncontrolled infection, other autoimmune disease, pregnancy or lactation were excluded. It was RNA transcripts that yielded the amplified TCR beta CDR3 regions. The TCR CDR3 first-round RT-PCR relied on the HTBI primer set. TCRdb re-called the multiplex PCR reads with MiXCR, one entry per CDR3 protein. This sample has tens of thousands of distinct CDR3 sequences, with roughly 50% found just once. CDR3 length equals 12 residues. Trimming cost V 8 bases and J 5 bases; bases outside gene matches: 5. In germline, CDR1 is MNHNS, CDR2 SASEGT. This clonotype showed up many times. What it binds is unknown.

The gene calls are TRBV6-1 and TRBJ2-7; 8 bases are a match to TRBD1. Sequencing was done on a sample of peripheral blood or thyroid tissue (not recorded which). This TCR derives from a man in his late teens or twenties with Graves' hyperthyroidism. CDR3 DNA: TGTGCCAGCGGCAGGGGGCTCAACGAGCAGTACTTC. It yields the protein CASGRGLNEQYF.